There are a few counts of the clone carrying this T cell receptor beta chain. Its antigen is unknown. These data are taken from a study of T cells after yellow fever vaccination. TCRdb analysed the 5' RACE reads with MiXCR anew, one entry per CDR3 protein. This sample carries approximately 550,000 distinct CDR3 sequences, over 15% of them seen once, and the ten largest clones take around 15%. With 4 bases removed from V and 4 bases from J, the gap between germline ends came to 9 bases. The CDR3 contains 13 residues. CDR1 SGHTA and CDR2 FQGNSA come from the germline V gene. Findings and caveats of the study: Once the booster was given, most primary-vaccination clones reappeared, at approximately 97% for CD4 and approximately 88% for CD8. Repertoires obtained by FACS sorting could include abundant clonotypes that entered as contaminants from the bulk population.

The chain is built from TRBV7-2 and TRBJ2-3; D gene unclear. This receptor was obtained from a man aged 25 to 40 who received the YFV17D yellow fever vaccine. The starting material was PBMCs, obtained 15 days after the yellow fever booster vaccination. The CDR3 loop reads CASSSTKPDTQYF. In DNA form, the CDR3 reads TGTGCCAGCAGCTCCACCAAGCCAGATACGCAGTATTTT. Drawing the rest from reference TRBV7-2 and TRBJ2-3, the complete variable domain is GAGVSQSPSNKVTEKGKDVELRCDPISGHTALYWYRQSLGQGLEFLIYFQGNSAPDKSGLPSDRFSAERTGGSVSTLTIQRTQQEDSAVYLCASSSTKPDTQYFGPGTRLTVL.